This T cell receptor beta chain comes out of a study of blood T cell repertoires in COVID-19. Assay used: immunoSEQ multiplex PCR; TCRdb lists only in-frame clones, some missing. The table lists around 300,000 clones, around nine tenths of them singletons. The study recruited people aged roughly 18 to 100 years across approximately 24 US areas. Cohorts were determined from participant-reported clinical history. V was pared by 2 bases and J by 4 bases, with 4 bases of the junction left unmatched. The CDR3 contains 15 residues. CDR1 is MRHNA and CDR2 is SNTAGT in the germline V gene. This clone appeared once.

The source of this sequence is a woman aged 55-75 years who had recovered from COVID-19. This chain connects TRBV6-4 to TRBJ2-2, with 7 bases fitting TRBD1. What was sequenced was PBMCs or T cells enriched from blood (not recorded which). The CDR3 loop is CASSDGAGGTGELFF. CDR3 DNA: TGTGCCAGCAGTGACGGGGCAGGGGGCACCGGGGAGCTGTTTTTT.